This paragraph reports one T cell receptor beta chain. The sample contains more than one DNA sequence encoding this CDR3. Trimming cost V 1 base and J 7 bases, with 11 bases left between them. Germline CDR1 reads MNHNS; CDR2 reads SASEGT. The CDR3 spans 14 residues. Per the original data handling: How many nucleated cells were present was estimated from reference gene primer amplification. Profiled with immunoSEQ multiplex PCR; TCRdb holds only in-frame clones, not every one. Clone size and V and J calls were adopted from that table, with D and trimming inferred from the DNA. The sample lists 120,000 to 150,000 clones; roughly 90% were seen once. The entry originates in a study of blood T cell repertoires in COVID-19. Study background: Samples representing acute and convalescent COVID-19 were sourced from the United States, Italy and Spain.

The sequencing sample was made of peripheral blood. The J gene is TRBJ1-5, the V gene TRBV6-1; D might be TRBD1 (5 bases). The receptor's source is a woman aged 45 to 65 with acute or convalescent COVID-19. The CDR3 DNA follows: TGTGCCAGCAGTGAAGACTGGGGCTCGCAGCCCCAGCATTTT. This codes for CASSEDWGSQPQHF.